These T cell receptor beta chains were read from a single sample in a study of control samples from healthy donors and cancer patients. This table comes from immunoSEQ multiplex PCR, and its TCRdb copy is limited to in-frame clones, with some not included. The table records 150,000 to 200,000 clones, around 90% of them present only once. Sequencing was carried out using blood. These receptors were obtained from a woman younger than 45 in good health. Both conserved end residues are part of each CDR3. A D gene is named only where the DNA matches it firmly. Clone size is stated in some rows and not others, as once, few, many or a class when expanded.

clone_size | j_call | d_call | v_call | cdr3_aa | cdr3_nt
once | TRBJ1-1 | - | TRBV15 | CATSRDPVWTEAFF | TGTGCCACCAGCAGAGATCCCGTTTGGACTGAAGCTTTCTTT
- | TRBJ2-1 | - | TRBV11-3 | CASSLGGGLQGEQFF | TGTGCCAGCAGCTTAGGGGGAGGACTACAGGGTGAGCAGTTCTTC
once | TRBJ1-5 | - | TRBV6-9 | CASSFSHGNQPQHF | TGTGCCAGCAGTTTTTCTCACGGAAATCAGCCCCAGCATTTT
few | TRBJ1-2 | TRBD1 | TRBV7-9 | CASSRRTGTYGYTF | TGTGCCAGCAGCCGGAGGACAGGGACCTATGGCTACACCTTC
- | TRBJ1-2 | TRBD1 | TRBV3-1/TRBV3-2 | CASSQGQGRTGGYTF | TGTGCCAGCAGCCAAGGCCAGGGCCGGACAGGTGGCTACACCTTC
few | TRBJ2-1 | TRBD2 | TRBV20-1 | CSASRRTSGRAGIGWEQFF | TGCAGTGCTAGTCGGCGGACTAGCGGGAGGGCCGGGATTGGTTGGGAGCAGTTCTTC
once | TRBJ2-2 | TRBD1 | TRBV14 | CASSYRIQGARTGELFF | TGTGCCAGCAGCTACCGCATCCAGGGGGCGCGGACCGGGGAGCTGTTTTTT
- | TRBJ2-1 | - | TRBV19 | CASSPGVGQGRGNEQFF | TGTGCCAGTAGCCCCGGGGTAGGGCAGGGTAGGGGAAATGAGCAGTTCTTC
once | TRBJ2-3 | TRBD2 | TRBV28 | CASNSPSSGGTDTQYF | TGTGCCAGCAACTCTCCCTCTAGCGGGGGGACAGATACGCAGTATTTT
- | TRBJ2-5 | TRBD1 | TRBV5-4 | CASSPTGGAETQYF | TGTGCCAGCAGCCCGACAGGGGGCGCTGAGACCCAGTACTTC
- | TRBJ2-3 | - | TRBV11-2 | CASSLDFGDTQYF | TGTGCCAGCAGCTTAGATTTTGGAGATACGCAGTATTTT
- | TRBJ1-2 | TRBD1 | TRBV7-9 | CASSSFGQGNVDGYTF | TGTGCCAGCAGCTCGTTCGGACAGGGGAATGTTGATGGCTACACCTTC
- | TRBJ2-2 | TRBD1 | TRBV6-2/TRBV6-3 | CASSSGQALTGELFF | TGTGCCAGCAGCTCCGGACAGGCTTTGACCGGGGAGCTGTTTTTT
- | TRBJ1-4 | TRBD1 | TRBV4-1 | CASSQDVTGTYSTNEKLFF | TGCGCCAGCAGCCAAGATGTGACAGGGACCTATTCAACTAATGAAAAACTGTTTTTT
once | TRBJ2-1 | - | TRBV5-4 | CASSGTIGGIYNEQFF | TGTGCCAGCAGCGGTACTATTGGCGGGATTTACAATGAGCAGTTCTTC
once | TRBJ2-5 | - | TRBV11-3 | CASSLGLGTQYF | TGTGCCAGCAGCTTAGGGTTAGGGACCCAGTACTTC
once | TRBJ2-1 | - | TRBV29-1 | CTPWWESSYNEQFF | TGCACCCCATGGTGGGAGAGCTCCTACAATGAGCAGTTCTTC
- | TRBJ2-5 | - | TRBV12-3/TRBV12-4 | CASKARGQETQYF | TGTGCCAGCAAGGCGAGGGGTCAAGAGACCCAGTACTTC
- | TRBJ1-5 | - | TRBV7-5 | CVRRPSTGGSQPQHF | TGTGTCAGAAGACCCTCGACAGGGGGCAGTCAGCCCCAGCATTTT
- | TRBJ2-3 | TRBD2 | TRBV28 | CASSPSGRTPVQYF | TGTGCCAGCAGTCCTAGCGGGAGGACCCCTGTGCAGTATTTT
- | TRBJ1-1 | - | TRBV5-1 | CASLRGPPTLNTEAFF | TGCGCCAGCCTTAGGGGACCACCTACCCTGAACACTGAAGCTTTCTTT
- | TRBJ2-2 | - | TRBV27 | CASSLVGSTPKLFF | TGTGCCAGCAGTTTAGTGGGGTCAACCCCTAAGCTGTTTTTT
- | TRBJ1-1 | - | TRBV6-5 | CASSYFSRGNTEAFF | TGTGCCAGCAGTTACTTTTCCAGGGGCAACACTGAAGCTTTCTTT
- | TRBJ1-2 | TRBD1 | TRBV7-2 | CASSSDRGYGYTF | TGTGCCAGCAGCTCGGACAGGGGATATGGCTACACCTTC
- | TRBJ2-5 | TRBD2 | TRBV10-3 | CAIRGASGRGQETQYF | TGTGCCATCCGCGGGGCTAGCGGGAGGGGCCAAGAGACCCAGTACTTC
many | TRBJ1-4 | TRBD1 | TRBV18 | CASSRQTGSTNEKLFF | TGTGCCAGCTCACGCCAGACAGGGTCGACTAATGAAAAACTGTTTTTT
- | TRBJ1-1 | - | TRBV24-1 | CATSGHLNTEAFF | TGTGCCACCAGTGGACACCTGAACACTGAAGCTTTCTTT
once | TRBJ1-2 | - | TRBV28 | CASSPGMGAGYGYTF | TGTGCCAGCAGCCCAGGGATGGGGGCGGGCTATGGCTACACCTTC
- | TRBJ2-5 | - | TRBV4-2 | CASSQERGPIQETQYF | TGTGCCAGCAGCCAAGAGCGGGGGCCGATCCAAGAGACCCAGTACTTC
- | TRBJ2-7 | - | TRBV28 | CASSFWRSSYEQYF | TGTGCCAGCAGTTTTTGGCGGTCTTCCTACGAGCAGTACTTC
- | TRBJ1-2 | - | TRBV7-8 | CASSHEGLLGGYTF | TGTGCCAGCAGCCACGAAGGTCTCTTGGGTGGCTACACCTTC
- | TRBJ2-2 | - | TRBV4-1 | CASSQVRDTGELFF | TGCGCCAGCAGCCAAGTAAGAGACACCGGGGAGCTGTTTTTT
- | TRBJ2-1 | - | TRBV5-1 | CASRIVYSYNEQFF | TGCGCCAGCAGGATAGTATACTCCTACAATGAGCAGTTCTTC
- | TRBJ2-1 | - | TRBV2 | CASSPARSYNEQFF | TGTGCCAGCAGTCCAGCTCGCTCCTACAATGAGCAGTTCTTC
- | TRBJ2-1 | - | TRBV6-5 | CASSSIVNNEQFF | TGTGCCAGCAGTTCCATAGTAAACAATGAGCAGTTCTTC
- | TRBJ2-2 | TRBD2 | TRBV11-3 | CASSRGAGGLAGELFF | TGTGCCAGCAGCCGAGGGGCGGGGGGCCTCGCCGGGGAGCTGTTTTTT
- | TRBJ1-5 | - | TRBV6-5 | CASHLTRNQPQHF | TGTGCCAGCCACCTGACACGGAATCAGCCCCAGCATTTT
- | TRBJ2-3 | - | TRBV18 | CASSPPYRGTDTQYF | TGTGCCAGCTCACCCCCTTACAGGGGCACAGATACGCAGTATTTT
- | TRBJ2-1 | TRBD2 | TRBV9 | CASSSPIAGGPVSEQFF | TGTGCCAGCAGCTCCCCGATAGCGGGGGGGCCGGTTAGTGAGCAGTTCTTC
- | TRBJ2-1 | - | TRBV27 | CASSLISRGSYNEQFF | TGTGCCAGCAGTTTAATTAGTAGGGGGTCCTACAATGAGCAGTTCTTC
- | TRBJ1-6 | - | TRBV5-8 | CASSGGKFYNSPLHF | TGTGCCAGCAGCGGGGGAAAATTTTATAATTCACCCCTCCACTTT
- | TRBJ2-7 | - | TRBV18 | CASSLTRTYEQYF | TGTGCCAGCTCCCTCACTAGGACCTACGAGCAGTACTTC
- | TRBJ1-5 | - | TRBV30 | CAWGRGGVQPQHF | TGTGCCTGGGGAAGGGGGGGAGTGCAGCCCCAGCATTTT
- | TRBJ1-5 | - | TRBV6-4 | CASRQTADRSNQPQHF | TGTGCCAGCAGGCAGACGGCCGATCGGAGCAATCAGCCCCAGCATTTT
- | TRBJ1-3 | - | TRBV5-5 | CASSLKGGANSGNTIYF | TGTGCCAGCAGCTTGAAGGGAGGGGCTAACTCTGGAAACACCATATATTTT
- | TRBJ2-2 | - | TRBV3-1/TRBV3-2 | CASSQGGPGVTGELFF | TGTGCCAGCAGCCAAGGTGGTCCAGGGGTCACCGGGGAGCTGTTTTTT